These 25 T cell receptor beta chains came from one sample sequenced in a study of PD-1 blockade in classical Hodgkin lymphoma. Every patient was affected by relapse after autologous stem cell transplantation, while exposure to brentuximab vedotin was not uniform. TCRdb's table, derived via immunoSEQ multiplex PCR, lists solely in-frame clones and lacks some. The sample has 80,000 to 100,000 clones; roughly 89% are singletons. Sequencing used peripheral blood mononuclear cells (PBMCs), obtained at baseline. The receptor set was obtained from a human donor with classical Hodgkin lymphoma.

This clone appeared once. The chain combines TRBV6-1 with TRBJ1-3; D call uncertain. The V end lost 5 bases, the J end lost 0 bases, and 11 bases lay between the germline ends. The CDR3 has 15 amino acids. Germline CDR1 is MNHNS and CDR2 is SASEGT. The CDR3 DNA follows: TGTGCCAGCAGTAGACGGCAGGACTCTGGAAACACCATATATTTT. Translation: CASSRRQDSGNTIYF.

This sequence joins TRBV6-1 and TRBJ1-2; D not resolved. Germline V lookup: CDR1 MNHNS, CDR2 SASEGT. Deletions cut 5 bases from V and 11 bases from J, with 24 bases between. The CDR3 is 15 amino acids. CDR3 DNA: TGTGCCAGCAGTCTTGGCAGGACTCCTTATGGCGGTTACACCTTC. Protein: CASSLGRTPYGGYTF.

The rearrangement uses TRBV11-3 and TRBJ2-7, with 8 bases matching TRBD1. Germline CDR1 is SGHNT and CDR2 is YENEEA. V lost 1 base to trimming and J lost 2 bases; unmatched junction nucleotides: 1. This CDR3 spans 14 amino acids. The CDR3 nucleotides read TGTGCCAGCAGCTTAGGACAGGGGCCCTACGAGCAGTACTTC. It yields the protein CASSLGQGPYEQYF. The complete variable domain, with remaining parts taken from reference TRBV11-3 and TRBJ2-7, reads EAGVVQSPRYKIIEKKQPVAFWCNPISGHNTLYWYLQNLGQGPELLIRYENEEAVDDSQLPKDRFSAERLKGVDSTLKIQPAELGDSAVYLCASSLGQGPYEQYFGPGTRLTVT.

The chain links TRBV7-3 to TRBJ2-1; no definite D call. The germline V gene has CDR1 SGHTA and CDR2 FQGTGA. This CDR3 spans 17 amino acids. Deletions cut 6 bases from V and 6 bases from J, with 24 bases between. The CDR3 DNA is TGTGCCAGCAGTCCTTCGTCGGTTAGTAAGCCGGGCAATGAGCAGTTCTTC. Residues: CASSPSSVSKPGNEQFF.

The gene calls are TRBV27 and TRBJ2-2, with D unclear. This CDR3 has 15 amino acids. The V and J ends lost 10 bases and 3 bases respectively, with 18 bases between them. Germline V gives CDR1 MNHEY, CDR2 SMNVEV (reference sequence). Here the CDR3 DNA reads TGTGCCAATTCTCGGTATAGTACGGACACCGGGGAGCTGTTTTTT. Translated: CANSRYSTDTGELFF.

The V gene is TRBV7-2, the J gene TRBJ2-3; D is unclear. Germline V gene lookup returns CDR1 SGHTA and CDR2 FQGNSA. This CDR3 has 13 amino acids. The V end was cut by 2 bases, the J end by 8 bases, with 11 bases between. The CDR3 DNA sequence: TGTGCCAGCAGCTTATCTGCCCCGGGTACGCAGTATTTT. As protein: CASSLSAPGTQYF.

The chain carries TRBV20-1 and TRBJ1-2, with D unresolved. The CDR3 has 11 residues. V was trimmed by 5 bases and J by 12 bases, leaving 16 bases between them. Germline V gives CDR1 DFQATT, CDR2 SNEGSKA (reference sequence). CDR3 in amino acids: CSAYAQWLHTF. Here the CDR3 DNA reads TGCAGTGCTTACGCCCAGTGGTTACACACCTTC.

The genes are TRBV6-6 and TRBJ2-7; 14 bases map to TRBD2. The CDR3 spans 15 residues. The V gene end was trimmed by 5 bases and the J gene end by 6 bases; junction bases not matched to a gene: 6. Looked up from germline, CDR1 is MNHNY and CDR2 is SVGAGI (reference sequence). The CDR3: CASSIGLAGGSEQYF. In DNA, the CDR3 is TGTGCCAGCAGTATAGGACTAGCGGGAGGTAGCGAGCAGTACTTC.

The chain uses TRBV5-1 and TRBJ2-7; TRBD1 might be the D (5 bases). The CDR3 has 13 amino acids. Germline V CDR1 and CDR2: SGHRS, YFSETQ. With 3 bases removed from V and 2 bases from J, the gap between germline ends came to 9 bases. In DNA form, the CDR3 reads TGCGCCAGCAGCTCAAACAGGCCCTACGAGCAGTACTTC. Residues: CASSSNRPYEQYF.

The V call is TRBV7-9, the J call TRBJ2-1, with D perhaps TRBD1 (5 bases). Germline values: CDR1 SEHNR, CDR2 FQNEAQ (reference sequence). V was trimmed by 1 base and J by 4 bases, leaving 11 bases between them. This CDR3 region has 15 residues. Here the CDR3 reads CASSLGRKGYNEQFF. In nucleotides, the CDR3 is TGTGCCAGCAGCTTAGGGCGCAAGGGGTACAATGAGCAGTTCTTC.

This chain links TRBV9 with TRBJ2-7; D is unclear. The CDR3 loop spans 15 amino acids. V was cut by 0 bases and J by 2 bases, with 12 bases left in between. Per the germline V gene, CDR1 is SGDLS and CDR2 is YYNGEE. CDR3 DNA: TGTGCCAGCAGCGTAGCCGGCACCGTACCCTACGAGCAGTACTTC. Residues: CASSVAGTVPYEQYF.

This clone occurred once. The V call is TRBV28, the J call TRBJ2-7; D remains ambiguous. Between the trimmed V and J ends, which lost 3 bases and 1 base, there was a span of 4 bases. The V gene's germline CDR1 is MDHEN and CDR2 SYDVKM. The CDR3 covers 12 residues. The CDR3 DNA sequence: TGTGCCAGCAGTTTTGGGTCCTACGAGCAGTACTTC. Translated: CASSFGSYEQYF. Complete variable domain (other parts from reference TRBV28 and TRBJ2-7): DVKVTQSSRYLVKRTGEKVFLECVQDMDHENMFWYRQDPGLGLRLIYFSYDVKMKEKGDIPEGYSVSREKKERFSLILESASTNQTSMYLCASSFGSYEQYFGPGTRLTVT.

The chain employs TRBV5-1 and TRBJ2-2; a weak D match, TRBD1 (5 bases). The CDR3 length is 16 residues. The germline V gene encodes CDR1 SGHRS and CDR2 YFSETQ. V was pared by 1 base and J by 4 bases, with 14 bases between. CDR3 residues: CASSLSGRQGTGELFF. In nucleotides, the CDR3 is TGCGCCAGCAGCTTGTCCGGTCGGCAGGGCACCGGGGAGCTGTTTTTT.

This clone was seen once. The chain joins TRBV6-6 to TRBJ2-1, with TRBD2 matching over 8 bases. V lost 2 bases, J lost 12 bases, and 9 bases stayed unmatched. Germline values: CDR1 MNHNY, CDR2 SVGAGI (reference sequence). The CDR3 extends over 14 amino acids. The CDR3 spells CASSYESGGPRQFF. The CDR3 nucleotides are TGTGCCAGCAGTTACGAATCGGGAGGGCCCCGGCAGTTCTTC.

The chain employs TRBV28 and TRBJ1-1, with D maybe TRBD1 (5 bases). This CDR3 region has 16 residues. The V end lost 2 bases, the J end lost 0 bases, and 13 bases lay between the germline ends. From germline, CDR1 is MDHEN and CDR2 SYDVKM. CDR3 bases: TGTGCCAGCAGTTTACAGGGTTTCGCGATGAACACTGAAGCTTTCTTT. The encoded protein is CASSLQGFAMNTEAFF. Full variable domain (rest looked up from reference TRBV28 and TRBJ1-1): DVKVTQSSRYLVKRTGEKVFLECVQDMDHENMFWYRQDPGLGLRLIYFSYDVKMKEKGDIPEGYSVSREKKERFSLILESASTNQTSMYLCASSLQGFAMNTEAFFGQGTRLTVV.

The chain has TRBV28 and TRBJ2-3; D is perhaps TRBD1 (5 bases). Per the germline V gene, CDR1 is MDHEN and CDR2 is SYDVKM. There are 15 residues in the CDR3. Trimming took off 7 bases at V and 0 bases at J, with 14 bases between the two ends. CDR3 region: CASTPRKGSTDTQYF. Written as DNA, the CDR3 is TGTGCCAGCACCCCAAGGAAGGGGAGCACAGATACGCAGTATTTT.

The rearrangement links TRBV19 to TRBJ2-3; no clear D gene. The length of the CDR3 is 11 residues. The V and J ends lost 6 bases and 2 bases respectively, with 3 bases between them. Germline CDR1 LNHDA, CDR2 SQIVND (reference sequence). As DNA, the CDR3 is TGTGCCAGTAGCGCCACAGATACGCAGTATTTT. This encodes CASSATDTQYF.

The CDR3 nucleotides read TGCAGTGAACGGGACACCATATATTTT. It encodes CSERDTIYF. V gene TRBV20-1 combines with J gene TRBJ1-3; D call uncertain. V was shortened by 7 bases and J by 8 bases, with 6 bases between the two germline ends. CDR1 is DFQATT and CDR2 is SNEGSKA in the germline V gene (reference sequence). CDR3 size: 9 residues.

The V and J genes are TRBV5-4 and TRBJ2-7, with 8 nucleotides matching TRBD1. CDR3 size: 15 residues. With V trimmed by 4 bases and J by 5 bases, 11 bases remained unmatched. Germline V gene sequence: CDR1 SGHNT, CDR2 YYREEE (reference sequence). Here the CDR3 reads CASSTTGAPRDEQYF. The CDR3 region has the DNA TGTGCCAGCAGCACGACAGGGGCCCCTCGGGACGAGCAGTACTTC.

The chain couples TRBV19 to TRBJ2-1; D gene unclear. In germline, CDR1 is LNHDA, CDR2 SQIVND (reference sequence). The CDR3 has 13 residues. Trimming stripped 0 bases from V and 6 bases from J, with 6 bases between. The CDR3 sequence: CASSIDRINEQFF. In DNA form, the CDR3 reads TGTGCCAGTAGTATAGACCGAATCAATGAGCAGTTCTTC.

The chain recombines TRBV5-4 with TRBJ1-2; no reliable D call. The CDR3 has 11 residues. Germline assignment: CDR1 SGHNT and CDR2 YYREEE (reference sequence). V was shortened by 7 bases and J by 4 bases, with 8 bases between the two germline ends. The CDR3 is CASGGFYGYTF. The CDR3 DNA is TGTGCCAGCGGAGGGTTCTATGGCTACACCTTC. Looking up the rest from reference TRBV5-4 and TRBJ1-2 gives the full variable domain: ETGVTQSPTHLIKTRGQQVTLRCSSQSGHNTVSWYQQALGQGPQFIFQYYREEENGRGNFPPRFSGLQFPNYSSELNVNALELDDSALYLCASGGFYGYTFGSGTRLTVV.

V and J are TRBV27 and TRBJ1-4; possibly TRBD1 for D (5 bases). CDR3 length: 14 residues. Germline V CDR1 and CDR2: MNHEY, SMNVEV (reference sequence). Between the trimmed V and J ends, which lost 2 bases and 8 bases, there was a span of 12 bases. The CDR3 spells CASSLAGRVEKLFF. The CDR3 DNA follows: TGTGCCAGCAGTTTAGCAGGGAGGGTAGAAAAACTGTTTTTT.

The chain links TRBV7-6 to TRBJ2-7; 11 bases agree with TRBD2. Trimming cost V 3 bases and J 6 bases; bases outside gene matches: 13. Germline V gene sequence: CDR1 SGHVS, CDR2 FNYEAQ. This CDR3 has 17 residues. CDR3 DNA sequence: TGTGCCAGCAGCTTCCGCCTGACTAGCGGGAACGGCGGCGAGCAGTACTTC. This sequence encodes CASSFRLTSGNGGEQYF.

This clone was seen once. The CDR3 spells CASSPPQRVNTEAFF. In DNA form, the CDR3 reads TGTGCCAGCTCACCACCCCAGCGTGTCAACACTGAAGCTTTCTTT. This chain joins TRBV18 and TRBJ1-1; D is undetermined. V was shortened by 0 bases and J by 2 bases, with 10 bases between the two germline ends. The CDR3 has 15 residues. Germline CDR1 is KGHSH and CDR2 is LQKENI.

V usage is TRBV13 and J usage is TRBJ2-2, with 8 bases that match TRBD1. Germline V gene sequence: CDR1 PRHDT, CDR2 FYEKMQ (reference sequence). This CDR3 region has 18 residues. The V gene end was trimmed by 2 bases and the J gene end by 3 bases; junction bases not matched to a gene: 11. The CDR3 region is CASSLFVGDRTDTGELFF. The CDR3 DNA is TGTGCCAGCAGCTTATTTGTAGGGGACAGGACTGACACCGGGGAGCTGTTTTTT.